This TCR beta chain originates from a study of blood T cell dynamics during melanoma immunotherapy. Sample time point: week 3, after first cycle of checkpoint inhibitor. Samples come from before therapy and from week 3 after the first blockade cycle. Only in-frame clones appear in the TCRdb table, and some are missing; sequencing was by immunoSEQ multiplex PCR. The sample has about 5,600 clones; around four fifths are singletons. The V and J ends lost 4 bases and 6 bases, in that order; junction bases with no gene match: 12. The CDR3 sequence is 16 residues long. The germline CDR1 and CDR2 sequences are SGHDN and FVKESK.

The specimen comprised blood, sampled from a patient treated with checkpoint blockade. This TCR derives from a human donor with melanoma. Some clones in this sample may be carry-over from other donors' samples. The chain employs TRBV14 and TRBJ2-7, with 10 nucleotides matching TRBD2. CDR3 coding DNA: TGTGCCAGCAGCCCTAATAATCTAGCGGGAGTCTCCGAGCAGTACTTC. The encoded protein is CASSPNNLAGVSEQYF.